What follows are 8 T cell receptor beta chains derived from one specimen sequenced in a study of cytomegalovirus exposure and HLA in healthy donors. PCR involved 60 Vbeta and 13 Jbeta primers. The repertoire was sequenced with immunoSEQ multiplex PCR; TCRdb's copy has only in-frame clones and lacks some. This table holds around 150,000 clones, 70% to 85% found once. The sample comprised PBMCs. These receptors all come from a man in his forties in good health and CMV-seropositive.

The genes are TRBV2 and TRBJ1-1; D gene uncertain. With 6 bases removed from V and 1 base from J, the gap between germline ends came to 6 bases. Germline CDR1 reads SNHLY; CDR2 reads FYNNEI. There are 12 residues in the CDR3. CDR3 loop: CASSAGNTEAFF. CDR3 sequence (DNA): TGTGCCAGCAGCGCGGGGAACACTGAAGCTTTCTTT.

The CDR3 DNA is TGTGCCCGAGGGGGGGACGCTGGAAACACCATATATTTT. Translation: CARGGDAGNTIYF. The chain joins TRBV21-1 to TRBJ1-3. TRBV21-1 is a pseudogene. The CDR3 covers 13 residues.

The chain combines TRBV23-1 with TRBJ1-1; the D gene is possibly TRBD1 (6 bases). TRBV23-1 is labeled an ORF, and its function is uncertain. This CDR3 is built from 15 residues. Trimming left V 6 bases short and J 3 bases short, with 17 bases between. CDR3 bases: TGCGCCAGCAGGGACCGGGACACTGGGGACACTGAAGCTTTCTTT. This gives the protein CASRDRDTGDTEAFF.

This clone was counted only a few times. V is TRBV6-5 and J is TRBJ1-1, with TRBD1 identical over 8 bases. The germline gives CDR1 MNHEY, CDR2 SVGAGI. The CDR3 consists of 15 residues. J gave up 5 bases and V 2 bases, and 7 bases lay outside the gene matches. The CDR3 protein is CASSYTGGEWTEAFF. The CDR3, as DNA: TGTGCCAGCAGTTACACAGGGGGGGAGTGGACTGAAGCTTTCTTT.

The rearrangement joins TRBV21-1 to TRBJ2-2; TRBD2 is the table's D call and was not checked against the DNA. TRBV21-1 counts as a pseudogene. The CDR3 is 14 residues long. The chain's CDR3 is CASSKGGNTGELFF. CDR3 DNA: TGTGCCAGCAGCAAGGGGGGGAACACCGGGGAGCTGTTTTTT.

This chain uses TRBV6-5 with TRBJ1-2, with D uncertain. With 3 bases removed from V and 6 bases from J, the gap between germline ends came to 11 bases. CDR1 is MNHEY, CDR2 SVGAGI, per germline. The CDR3 is 13 amino acids. The CDR3 region is CASSYIREHGYTF. In DNA, the CDR3 is TGTGCCAGCAGTTATATTAGGGAGCATGGCTACACCTTC.

This clone was found a few times. The CDR3 nucleotides read TGTGCCAGCTCACCGAGGACAGACTGGGACACCGGGGAGCTGTTTTTT. Its translation is CASSPRTDWDTGELFF. The chain combines TRBV18 with TRBJ2-2; D may be TRBD1 (6 bases). The CDR3 has 16 residues. Germline-derived CDR1 and CDR2 are KGHSH and LQKENI. Trimming removed 3 bases from V and 3 bases from J, with 14 bases in between.

This chain uses TRBV27 with TRBJ2-5; D call uncertain. Trimming removed 2 bases at V and 4 bases at J, with 8 bases between. Germline CDR1 is MNHEY and CDR2 is SMNVEV (reference sequence). This CDR3 contains 13 residues. CDR3 nucleotide sequence: TGTGCCAGCAGTTTAAACGCGCGAGAGACCCAGTACTTC. Its protein is CASSLNARETQYF.